The T cell receptor (beta chain) described here comes from a study of T cells in Graves' hyperthyroidism and ophthalmopathy (dated by TCRdb to 2018 to 2020). About the full investigation: Peripheral blood samples were taken at the time of initial diagnosis, prior to any treatment. The 100 discovery patients were divided at random into training and test sets in a 7:3 ratio. Once sampling was done, hyperthyroidism patients were given methimazole at a starting dose of 30 mg daily, whereas ophthalmopathy patients were given high-dose intravenous methylprednisolone. An independent validation cohort of around 20 hyperthyroidism patients and 17 patients who later progressed to ophthalmopathy tested prospective prediction of ophthalmopathy. In more than five Graves' hyperthyroidism patients, the study also compared T-cell repertoires from thyroid tissue with T-cell repertoires from blood. The paper reports TCR Vbeta CDR3 sequencing of approximately 130 peripheral blood samples: approximately 41 ophthalmopathy, fewer than 80 hyperthyroidism and around 17 progressor patients. To identify TCR V-J signatures that set the groups apart, the researchers used a discovery cohort of 90 to 100 patients, made up of under 50 with Graves' ophthalmopathy and some 60 with stable Graves' hyperthyroidism.

Ophthalmopathy patients had moderately to severely active disease, with a Clinical Activity Score of 3 or more, a NOSPECS grade of 4 or more, and a disease duration of less than 3 months. Exclusion was applied to patients with uncontrolled infections, other autoimmune diseases, pregnancy or lactation. Diagnoses relied on clinical symptoms, serum thyroxine and TRAb, thyroid ultrasound and orbital computed tomography. PBMCs were isolated from more than 8 ml of fresh peripheral blood by Ficoll-Paque density gradient centrifugation. Total RNA was extracted with Trizol reagent, and quality was checked on an Agilent 2100 Bioanalyzer. The paper as a whole reports these results and caveats: Most expanded thyroid clonotypes (frequency above 0.001) were also detected in blood, a finding suggesting that blood repertoires may reflect thyroid immune responses. In cross-validation, a model built on a 13 V-J signature told ophthalmopathy apart from stable hyperthyroidism with less than 90% sensitivity and 81% to 82% specificity, and in testing the same model reached 80%/75%. In validation, the model predicted progression to ophthalmopathy a median of around six months before onset, with roughly 70% sensitivity and about 72% specificity. No statistical method was used to set the sample size in advance, and investigators knew the group allocation.

From its cysteine to its phenylalanine, the CDR3 spans 17 amino acids. The DNA shown is the 51-base CDR3, in frame from base 1. V is clipped by 7 bases and J by 1 base, and the sequence between their germline boundaries is 22 bases long. As encoded in the germline V gene, CDR1 is SGHNT while CDR2 is YENEEA. Of note for this clonotype: The target of this receptor is not known. Base qualities were left out, and no much larger clone turns up one base away.

Amplification of TCR beta CDR3 regions was carried out from RNA transcripts. The TCR CDR3 was subjected to a first round of RT-PCR using the HTBI primer set and the Qiagen OneStep RT-PCR kit. Libraries were constructed in a second round of multiplex PCR, after which size selection and purification were carried out. Sequencing of the libraries was done on an Illumina HiSeq2000 using paired-end 100 bp reads. On the authors' methods: SOAPnuke was used to process the raw data, throwing out any read that contained adapters or uncalled bases, had a mean Phred below 15, or lacked an exact constant-primer or identifier match. High-quality paired reads were merged using COPE v1.2.5, and each unique nucleotide sequence was defined as a clonotype. MiTCR v1.1 was used to align clonotypes to the IMGT TRBV, TRBD and TRBJ reference segments. The analysis was restricted to V-J combinations with a frequency above 0.0001, which together covered 99% to 99.2% of the repertoires. The TCS score was defined as the ratio of F50 (clonal expansion) to E x V (chaos), calculated using BLOSUM62-based TCRdist between CDR3 peptides within each V-J. Welch's t-statistics and random forest reduced roughly 540 V-J features to 10 to 15, which were used in a naive Bayes classifier (R e1071). TCRdb redid the processing of the public reads, applying fastp at Q25 and MiXCR, and retained in-frame beta chains. For every CDR3 protein sequence, its rows merge into one entry that carries the most common genes and DNA. The V and J calls were not made by the authors but by TCRdb's processing. The sample table lists some 490,000 distinct CDR3 sequences, 15% to 20% of them with a count of one. Jointly, the top ten make up roughly 29% of the sample.

Sequenced sample: blood. The chain is made from TRBV11-3 and TRBJ2-5, and possibly TRBD1, on 6 matching bases. The TCR comes from a woman younger than 45 with Graves' ophthalmopathy. The DNA sequence is TGTGCCAGCACAAACACGGTCCGGGACACGCGCCAAGAGACCCAGTACTTC. It encodes CASTNTVRDTRQETQYF.